One and the same sample provided the 14 T cell receptor beta chains below, sequenced in a study of T-cell memory formation after mild COVID-19. One entry per CDR3 protein results from TCRdb running MiXCR on the 5' RACE reads. The table has roughly 220,000 distinct CDR3 sequences, 9% to 10% seen once. The sample was PBMCs or a T cell subset sorted from them (not recorded which). Receptors originate from a man aged 18 to 30 who had mild COVID-19 (a few samples of this study predate the infection). Cell type and time point are not known.

The V call is TRBV7-2, the J call TRBJ1-5; unclear D gene. The germline V gene encodes CDR1 SGHTA and CDR2 FQGNSA. This CDR3 is 13 amino acids long. Trimming cost V 3 bases and J 9 bases, with 12 bases left between them. CDR3 loop: CASSFNGPGPQHF. The CDR3 DNA reads as TGTGCCAGCAGCTTTAATGGGCCGGGGCCCCAGCATTTT.

In its sample, this clonotype was seen a few times. This chain links TRBV7-9 with TRBJ1-4; D ambiguous. Germline V gene data show CDR1 as SEHNR and CDR2 as FQNEAQ (reference sequence). The CDR3 totals 14 residues. V was cut by 5 bases and J by 5 bases, with 12 bases left in between. The CDR3 loop reads CASSPLEGNEKLFF. CDR3 nucleotides: TGTGCCAGCAGCCCTCTGGAAGGAAATGAAAAACTGTTTTTT.

The V gene is TRBV7-9, the J gene TRBJ1-2; possible D gene TRBD1, 5 bases. The germline CDR1 and CDR2 sequences are SEHNR and FQNEAQ (reference sequence). The CDR3 has 13 residues. Trimming removed 1 base at V and 5 bases at J, with 8 bases between. Here the CDR3 DNA reads TGTGCCAGCAGCTTAGACGCAGGGTATGGCTACACCTTC. Amino acid sequence: CASSLDAGYGYTF.

The table lists this clonotype with a few counts. V is TRBV10-3 and J is TRBJ2-5, with no clear D. CDR1 and CDR2 from the germline V gene are ENHRY and SYGVKD. V was clipped by 0 bases and J by 5 bases, with 1 base between them. The CDR3 spans 11 residues. The CDR3 sequence: CAISESETQYF. CDR3 nucleotides: TGTGCCATCAGTGAGTCCGAGACCCAGTACTTC.

The chain combines TRBV28 with TRBJ1-2; a possible D gene is TRBD1 (5 bases). This CDR3 spans 11 amino acids. V gave up 7 bases and J gave up 6 bases, with 9 bases separating them. Germline lookup yields CDR1 MDHEN and CDR2 SYDVKM. CDR3 sequence reads: CASTSGNGYTF. DNA of the CDR3: TGTGCCAGCACATCAGGGAATGGCTACACCTTC.

The sample holds many counts of this clonotype. The chain couples TRBV6-5 to TRBJ2-2; 10 bases are a match to TRBD2. V lost 6 bases, J lost 6 bases, and 10 bases stayed unmatched. CDR3 length: 16 amino acids. Germline loops: CDR1 MNHEY, CDR2 SVGAGI. The CDR3 protein is CASSRPSGGLSGELFF. CDR3 nucleotides: TGTGCCAGCAGCCGACCTAGCGGGGGTCTCTCCGGGGAGCTGTTTTTT.

This clonotype occurred many times. The rearrangement joins TRBV5-6 to TRBJ1-2; TRBD1 is a possible D gene (5 bases). The CDR3 runs 15 residues. Germline V gene sequence: CDR1 SGHDT, CDR2 YYEEEE. Trimming took 4 bases from V and 4 from J, leaving 17 bases between them. CDR3: CASSPRPGTAYGYTF. CDR3 in DNA: TGTGCCAGCAGCCCTCGCCCTGGGACTGCCTATGGCTACACCTTC.

The gene calls are TRBV6-5 and TRBJ2-3, with D possibly matching TRBD2 (7 bases). Trimming shortened V by 5 bases and J by 7 bases, and 19 bases separated the two germline ends. This CDR3 is 15 amino acids long. Per germline, CDR1 MNHEY and CDR2 SVGAGI. The CDR3 protein is CASSPLGGRENTQYF. DNA for the CDR3: TGTGCCAGCAGTCCCCTAGGGGGGAGGGAAAATACGCAGTATTTT.

This chain links TRBV9 with TRBJ2-7, with D perhaps matching TRBD1 (6 bases). The CDR3 totals 13 residues. The ends were cut back, 0 bases at V and 5 bases at J, with 9 bases in the middle. Germline V lookup: CDR1 SGDLS, CDR2 YYNGEE. The chain's CDR3 is CASSVGGPHEQYF. The CDR3, as DNA: TGTGCCAGCAGCGTAGGGGGGCCCCACGAGCAGTACTTC. The full variable domain, in which reference TRBV9 and TRBJ2-7 provide the parts outside the CDR3, is DSGVTQTPKHLITATGQRVTLRCSPRSGDLSVYWYQQSLDQGLQFLIQYYNGEERAKGNILERFSAQQFPDLHSELNLSSLELGDSALYFCASSVGGPHEQYFGPGTRLTVT.

In this sample, this clonotype turned up many times. This chain connects TRBV30 to TRBJ2-4; D perhaps matches TRBD1 (6 bases). The germline gives CDR1 GTSNPN, CDR2 SVGIG (reference sequence). The CDR3 is 13 amino acids. Between the trimmed V and J ends, which lost 2 bases and 6 bases, there was a span of 11 bases. The chain's CDR3 is CAWSKARGNIQYF. The CDR3 DNA follows: TGTGCCTGGAGTAAGGCCAGGGGAAACATTCAGTACTTC.

The table lists this clonotype with a few counts. The chain combines TRBV20-1 with TRBJ2-5, with unresolved D. The CDR3 is 10 residues long. Deletions cut 3 bases from V and 1 base from J, with 0 bases between. Germline V lookup: CDR1 DFQATT, CDR2 SNEGSKA (reference sequence). CDR3 region: CSASQETQYF. The CDR3 DNA sequence: TGCAGTGCTAGCCAAGAGACCCAGTACTTC.

The chain uses TRBV3-1 and TRBJ1-2; D remains ambiguous. V was cut by 1 base and J by 8 bases, with 17 bases left in between. The CDR3 spans 15 residues. Per the germline V gene, CDR1 is LGHDT and CDR2 is YNNKEL (reference sequence). Here the CDR3 reads CASSQGLLRRGGYTF. In DNA, the CDR3 is TGTGCCAGCAGCCAAGGGCTACTTAGACGCGGGGGCTACACCTTC.

This clonotype was observed a few times. The V gene is TRBV5-1, the J gene TRBJ2-2; 7 positions agree with TRBD1. The CDR3 contains 16 residues. Germline values: CDR1 SGHRS, CDR2 YFSETQ. The V and J ends lost 4 bases and 5 bases, in that order; junction bases with no gene match: 11. CDR3 region: CASSPPGQRWTGELFF. As DNA, the CDR3 is TGCGCCAGCAGCCCACCGGGACAGCGATGGACCGGGGAGCTGTTTTTT.

This clonotype came up many times. This chain joins TRBV6-5 and TRBJ2-3; possible D gene TRBD2, 5 bases. Trimming cost V 5 bases and J 4 bases, with 10 bases left between them. CDR1 MNHEY and CDR2 SVGAGI come from the germline V gene. This CDR3 region has 13 residues. CDR3 in DNA: TGTGCCAGCAGTCCCCCCGGGGCAGATACGCAGTATTTT. Amino acid sequence: CASSPPGADTQYF.